The entry below describes one T cell receptor beta chain. Its antigen is currently unknown. The entry originates in a study of beta chain features in type 1 diabetes. General study findings and limits: TCRB rearrangement may or may not be influenced by HLA type; here this remained unresolved.

Expressed TCRB transcripts were sequenced because the isolated RNA had all been reverse transcribed beforehand. Only in-frame clones appear in the TCRdb table, and some are missing; sequencing was by immunoSEQ multiplex PCR. Among 350,000 to 450,000 clones, around 13% were seen once, and the ten largest hold approximately 0.035%. The sequenced sample was naive CD4+ T cells from blood. The clonotype originates from a man aged 30 to 45 in good health.

The CDR3 sequence is CASSPFPVYYTF. The CDR3 coding sequence is TGTGCCAGCTCACCATTTCCAGTCTACTACACCTTC. The genes are TRBV18 and TRBJ1-2; no firm D call. This CDR3 has 12 amino acids. The V and J ends lost 2 bases and 10 bases respectively, with 11 bases between them. Germline CDR1 reads KGHSH; CDR2 reads LQKENI.